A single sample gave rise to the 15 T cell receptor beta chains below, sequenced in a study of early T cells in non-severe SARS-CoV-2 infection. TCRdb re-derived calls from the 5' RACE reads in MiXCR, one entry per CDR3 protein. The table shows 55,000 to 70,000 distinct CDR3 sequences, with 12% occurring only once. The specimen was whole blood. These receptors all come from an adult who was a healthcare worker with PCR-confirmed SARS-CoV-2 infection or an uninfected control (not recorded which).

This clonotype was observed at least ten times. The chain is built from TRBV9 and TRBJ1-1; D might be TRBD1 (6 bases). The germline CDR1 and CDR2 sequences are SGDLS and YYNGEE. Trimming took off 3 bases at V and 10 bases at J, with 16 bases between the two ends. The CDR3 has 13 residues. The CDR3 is CASSAITGSGAFF. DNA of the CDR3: TGTGCCAGCAGCGCTATCACAGGGTCTGGAGCTTTCTTT. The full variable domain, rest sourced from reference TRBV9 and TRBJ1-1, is DSGVTQTPKHLITATGQRVTLRCSPRSGDLSVYWYQQSLDQGLQFLIQYYNGEERAKGNILERFSAQQFPDLHSELNLSSLELGDSALYFCASSAITGSGAFFGQGTRLTVV.

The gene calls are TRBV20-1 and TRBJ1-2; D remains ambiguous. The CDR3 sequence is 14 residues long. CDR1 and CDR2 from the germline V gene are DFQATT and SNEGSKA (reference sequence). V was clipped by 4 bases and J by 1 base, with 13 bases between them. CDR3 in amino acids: CSATPRTINYGYTF. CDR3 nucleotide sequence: TGCAGTGCTACACCCCGAACAATTAACTATGGCTACACCTTC.

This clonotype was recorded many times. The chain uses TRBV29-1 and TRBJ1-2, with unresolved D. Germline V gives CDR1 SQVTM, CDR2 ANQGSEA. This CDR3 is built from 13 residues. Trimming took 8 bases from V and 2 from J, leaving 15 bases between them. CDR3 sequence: CSSREADNYGYTF. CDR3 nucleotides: TGCAGCTCCCGGGAGGCGGACAACTATGGCTACACCTTC.

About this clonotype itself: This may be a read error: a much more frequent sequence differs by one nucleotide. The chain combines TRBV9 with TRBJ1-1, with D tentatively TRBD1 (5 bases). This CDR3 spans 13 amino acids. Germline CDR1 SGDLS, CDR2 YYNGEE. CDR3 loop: CAGSLGGWTEAFF. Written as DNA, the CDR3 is TGTGCCGGCAGCCTGGGGGGTTGGACTGAAGCTTTCTTT.

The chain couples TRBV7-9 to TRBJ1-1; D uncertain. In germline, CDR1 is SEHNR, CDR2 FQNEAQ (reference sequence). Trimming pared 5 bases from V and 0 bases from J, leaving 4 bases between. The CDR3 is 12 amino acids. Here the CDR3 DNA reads TGTGCCAGCAGCGTCATGAACACTGAAGCTTTCTTT. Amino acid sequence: CASSVMNTEAFF.

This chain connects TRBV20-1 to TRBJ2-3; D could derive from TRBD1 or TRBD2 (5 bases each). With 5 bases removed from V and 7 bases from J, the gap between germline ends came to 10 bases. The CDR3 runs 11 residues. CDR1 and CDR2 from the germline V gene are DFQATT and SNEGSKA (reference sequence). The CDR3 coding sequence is TGCAGTGCTCGTGAGGGACATACGCAGTATTTT. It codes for CSAREGHTQYF.

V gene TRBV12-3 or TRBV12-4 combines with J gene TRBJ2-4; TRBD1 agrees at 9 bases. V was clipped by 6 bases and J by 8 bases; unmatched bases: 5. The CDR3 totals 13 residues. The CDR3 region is CASRRTGEDIQYF. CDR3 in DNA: TGTGCCAGCAGGCGGACAGGGGAGGACATTCAGTACTTC.

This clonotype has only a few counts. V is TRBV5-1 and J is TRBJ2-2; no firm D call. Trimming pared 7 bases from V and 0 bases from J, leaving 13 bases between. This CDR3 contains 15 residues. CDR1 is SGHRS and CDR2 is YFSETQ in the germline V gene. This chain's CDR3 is CASEKTASNTGELFF. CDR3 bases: TGCGCCAGCGAAAAGACGGCATCGAACACCGGGGAGCTGTTTTTT.

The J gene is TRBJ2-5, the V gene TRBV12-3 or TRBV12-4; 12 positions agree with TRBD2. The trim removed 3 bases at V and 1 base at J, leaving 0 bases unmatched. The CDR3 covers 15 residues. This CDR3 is CASSLGLAGQETQYF. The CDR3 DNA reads TGTGCCAGCAGTTTGGGACTAGCGGGCCAAGAGACCCAGTACTTC.

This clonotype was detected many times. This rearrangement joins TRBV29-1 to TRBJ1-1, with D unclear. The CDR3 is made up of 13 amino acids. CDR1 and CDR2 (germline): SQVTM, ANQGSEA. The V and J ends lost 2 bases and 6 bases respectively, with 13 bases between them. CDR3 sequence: CSVESVIKAEAFF. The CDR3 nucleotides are TGCAGCGTTGAAAGTGTAATTAAGGCTGAAGCTTTCTTT.

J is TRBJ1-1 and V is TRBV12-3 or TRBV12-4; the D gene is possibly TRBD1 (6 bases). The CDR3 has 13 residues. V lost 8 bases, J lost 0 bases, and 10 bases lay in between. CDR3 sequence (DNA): TGTGCCAGCGGGGGGCAGGTGAACACTGAAGCTTTCTTT. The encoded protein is CASGGQVNTEAFF.

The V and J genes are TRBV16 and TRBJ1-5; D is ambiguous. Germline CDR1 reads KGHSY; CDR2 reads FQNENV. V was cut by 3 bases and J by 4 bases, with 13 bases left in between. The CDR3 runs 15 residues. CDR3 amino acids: CASSQRLDHNQPQHF. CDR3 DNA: TGTGCCAGCAGCCAGAGACTGGACCATAATCAGCCCCAGCATTTT.

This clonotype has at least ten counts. The CDR3 spells CASSQWGELFF. In nucleotides, the CDR3 is TGTGCCAGCAGCCAATGGGGGGAGCTGTTTTTT. The rearrangement uses TRBV14 and TRBJ2-2; D is ambiguous. Germline CDR1 is SGHDN and CDR2 is FVKESK. CDR3 length: 11 amino acids. Between the trimmed V and J ends, which lost 2 bases and 8 bases, there was a span of 3 bases. The full variable domain, in which reference TRBV14 and TRBJ2-2 provide the parts outside the CDR3, is EAGVTQFPSHSVIEKGQTVTLRCDPISGHDNLYWYRRVMGKEIKFLLHFVKESKQDESGMPNNRFLAERTGGTYSTLKVQPAELEDSGVYFCASSQWGELFFGEGSRLTVL.

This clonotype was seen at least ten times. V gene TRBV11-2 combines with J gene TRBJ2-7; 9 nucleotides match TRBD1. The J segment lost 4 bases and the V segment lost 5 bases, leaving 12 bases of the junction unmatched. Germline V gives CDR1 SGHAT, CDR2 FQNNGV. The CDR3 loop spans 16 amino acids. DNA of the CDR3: TGTGCCAGCAGCCCCGGCTGGGGACAGGGTCGGTACGAGCAGTACTTC. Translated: CASSPGWGQGRYEQYF.

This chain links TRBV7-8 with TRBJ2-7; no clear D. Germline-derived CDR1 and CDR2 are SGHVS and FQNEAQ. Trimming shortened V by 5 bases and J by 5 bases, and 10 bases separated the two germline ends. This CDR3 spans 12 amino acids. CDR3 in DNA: TGTGCCAGCAGCGTCAGGAGCCACGAGCAGTACTTC. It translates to CASSVRSHEQYF.